The following is a T cell receptor (beta chain) sequence with its context. No antigen is known for it. Base quality data are lacking; no much larger clone is found one base away. All of the isolated RNA was reverse transcribed with the High Capacity cDNA Reverse Transcription Kit, so expressed TCRB transcripts were sequenced. Naive, central memory and regulatory T cell samples underwent deep immunoSEQ sequencing, averaging approximately 3.5 million total reads per sample. Sorted cells were lysed in RLT buffer and RNA was extracted with DNase-treated RNeasy Micro or Mini kits, depending on cell number. To prevent cross-contamination, every cell subset was processed on its own, while patient and healthy donor samples were processed together. TCRB sequences were amplified from cDNA with the immunoSEQ multiplex PCR, producing 87-bp fragments spanning the CDR3 region. Sequencing of the amplicons was performed on the Illumina HiSeq platform. The study's processing was this. PCR bias was computationally corrected using synthetic template baselines, reads within Hamming distance 2 were collapsed, and singletons that could not be merged were discarded. Reads were aligned against IMGT to assign V, D and J genes, CDR3 length and insertions or deletions at six rearrangement sites. Within each subset, clonotype counts were normalized to sorted cell number, after which true diversity and Gini coefficients were computed with the tcR R package. The overlap coefficient, calculated on TCRB nucleotide sequences, was used to quantify repertoire sharing. This immuneACCESS table, as held by TCRdb, lists in-frame sequences with V and J called but not all clones. Of the missing ones, under half trace to an unresolved V gene in checked studies; the others have no known cause. V and J calls and clone size are given by that table; D and trimming were obtained from the DNA. Here the sample has about 23,000 clones; approximately 69% occur a single time. The top ten clonotypes cover 4.2% of the sample.

The sample originates from a study of beta chain features in type 1 diabetes (dated by TCRdb to between 2018 and 2020). For the wider study: Patients and healthy donors did not differ in mean age, gender distribution, total cell number or subset yield. A total of just under 110,000,000 sorted cells were examined across all samples, and RNA yield correlated strongly with the number of cells per subset. Regulatory and stem cell-like memory subsets were isolated from only 8 patients and roughly 8 healthy donors, whereas naive and central memory subsets came from all 30 or so donors. The study compared the TCRB repertoires of sorted circulating CD4+ T cell subsets in recently diagnosed type 1 diabetes patients with those in matched healthy donors. Broader findings and caveats from the paper: At VDJ recombination sites, patients with type 1 diabetes made fewer insertions and deleted more nucleotides, a pattern implying thymic rearrangement abnormalities. The naive, central memory and regulatory TCRB repertoires appeared to resemble one another more closely among patients than among healthy donors. HLA sub-analyses involved small numbers of individuals, so any influence of HLA type on TCRB rearrangement remained unresolved. Shorter templates might be favored by PCR, yet because patient and control samples were amplified and corrected together, any such skew would affect both groups equally. Because cDNA was sequenced instead of genomic DNA, highly expressing activated cells could be over-represented, though the groups showed no difference in activation or CD3 levels. A moderate but significant shortening of TCRB CDR3 length was observed in type 1 diabetes patients in all four CD4+ subsets.

From cysteine to phenylalanine, the CDR3 is 13 amino acids long. The entry retains the CDR3 DNA only, 39 bases that are in frame from base 1. V and J lose 2 bases and 5 bases, and a span of 10 bases separates them. CDR1 SGHTA and CDR2 FQGNSA are derived from the germline V gene. From each donor, a single peripheral blood sample of about 100 mL on average was drawn into heparinised tubes. A BD FACSAria II and a panel including CD45RO, CCR7, CD25, CD127, CD95 and CD27 were used to sort naive, central memory, regulatory and stem cell-like memory CD4+ T cells. All sorted populations exceeded 95% purity. PBMCs were separated immediately by Lymphoprep density gradient centrifugation and were stained directly, without being cultured. To minimize batch effects, samples were stained and sorted in pairs, one healthy donor with one patient per experiment.

In this chain, TRBV7-2 is recombined with TRBJ2-7; the D gene is perhaps TRBD2, from 5 matching bases. The receptor was derived from a man younger than 35 with type 1 diabetes. The sequenced material came from Tregs from blood. The sample's cell subset or site label is to be understood as: regulatory CD4+ T cells. The DNA is as follows: TGTGCCAGCAGCTTATCGGGGTTGGACGAGCAGTACTTC. Translated, it reads CASSLSGLDEQYF.